This T cell receptor (beta chain) appears in the sequencing data of a study of CD8+CD57+ T cells in acquired aplastic anemia. Study observations and caveats: Some 31 sequences, all CD8+ CDR3, were shared between patients and controls.

Patients included in sequencing had previously demonstrated CD8+CD57+ cell expansion by flow cytometry. Everyone among the patients had severe acquired aplastic anemia. The blood sampling took place in patients who had so far received no therapy. Germline V gene lookup returns CDR1 SEHNR and CDR2 FQNEAQ (reference sequence). The CDR3 has 13 residues. Germline trimming cut 7 bases from V and 5 bases from J; bases unmatched to any gene: 8. Genomic DNA served as template for TCR beta VDJ and CDR3 profiling. TCRdb independently ran MiXCR on the reads; one entry per CDR3 protein. Of about 200,000 distinct CDR3 sequences listed, over 40% are singletons. With regard to this clonotype: The antigen remains unidentified.

Sequencing was done on a sample of sorted CD4+, CD8+, or CD8+CD57+ T cells (not recorded which) from PBMCs. The sequence derives from a human donor with aplastic anemia. The chain links TRBV7-9 to TRBJ2-7; TRBD1 aligns across 7 bases. The CDR3 loop is CASTPGQFDEQYF. The DNA for the CDR3 is TGTGCCAGCACCCCGGGACAGTTCGACGAGCAGTACTTC.